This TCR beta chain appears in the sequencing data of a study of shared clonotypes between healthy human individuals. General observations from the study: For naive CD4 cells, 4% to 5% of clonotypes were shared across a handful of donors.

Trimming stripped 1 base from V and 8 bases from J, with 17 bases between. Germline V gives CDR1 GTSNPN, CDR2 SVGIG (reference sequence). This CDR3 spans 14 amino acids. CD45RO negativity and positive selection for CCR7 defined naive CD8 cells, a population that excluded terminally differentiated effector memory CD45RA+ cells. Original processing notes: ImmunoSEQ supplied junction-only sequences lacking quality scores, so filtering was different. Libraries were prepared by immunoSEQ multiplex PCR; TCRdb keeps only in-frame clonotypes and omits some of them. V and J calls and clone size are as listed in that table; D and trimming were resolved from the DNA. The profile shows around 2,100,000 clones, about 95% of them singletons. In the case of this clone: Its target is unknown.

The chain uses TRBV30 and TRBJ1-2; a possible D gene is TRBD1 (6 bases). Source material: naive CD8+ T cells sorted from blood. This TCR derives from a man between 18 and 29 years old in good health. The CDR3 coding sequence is TGTGCCTGGAGTGGCCACGGGGGGGCTGGCGGCTACACCTTC. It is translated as CAWSGHGGAGGYTF.